What follows are 7 T cell receptor beta chains derived from one specimen sequenced in a study of OX40 agonist ivuxolimab in advanced cancers. This table comes from immunoSEQ multiplex PCR, and its TCRdb copy is limited to in-frame clones, with some not included. This repertoire shows about 85,000 clones, 80% to 90% found once; its top ten account for 2%. Specimen: CD4+ or CD8+ T cells sorted from blood, collected in a trial of the OX40 agonist ivuxolimab. These receptors all stem from an adult with an advanced solid tumor such as melanoma, head and neck, liver or kidney cancer.

The CDR3 DNA reads as TGCGCCAGCAGTTTGCTACCGGAGGACTATGGCTACACCTTC. Translated: CASSLLPEDYGYTF. The chain is built from TRBV10-2 and TRBJ1-2; D gene unclear. With 5 bases removed from V and 3 bases from J, the gap between germline ends came to 13 bases. CDR1 is WSHSY and CDR2 is SAAADI in the germline V gene. The CDR3 runs to 14 residues.

V is TRBV5-5 and J is TRBJ1-4; no clear D. The ends were cut back, 3 bases at V and 7 bases at J, with 13 bases in the middle. The CDR3 spans 14 residues. Looked up from germline, CDR1 is SGHKS and CDR2 is YYEKEE (reference sequence). Here the CDR3 DNA reads TGTGCCAGCAGCTCGGACGGACTCTCTGAAAAACTGTTTTTT. Protein product: CASSSDGLSEKLFF.

CDR3 bases: TGTGCCAGCAGGCTCAGCGGGGACACTGAAGCTTTCTTT. Protein sequence: CASRLSGDTEAFF. This chain uses TRBV2 with TRBJ1-1; D is unclear. Germline CDR1 is SNHLY and CDR2 is FYNNEI. This CDR3 spans 13 amino acids. Deletions cut 6 bases from V and 3 bases from J, with 11 bases between.

V and J are TRBV5-7 and TRBJ2-7; 9 bases line up with TRBD1. TRBV5-7 is marked as an open reading frame, function uncertain. The CDR3 extends over 15 amino acids. V lost 4 bases and J lost 6; bases outside the gene matches: 11. The chain's CDR3 is CASSTKQGADGEQYF. CDR3 coding DNA: TGTGCCAGCAGCACGAAACAGGGGGCTGACGGCGAGCAGTACTTC.

This chain links TRBV28 with TRBJ2-5; no definite D call. Trimming cost V 5 bases and J 4 bases, with 20 bases left between them. CDR3 length: 16 residues. Germline values: CDR1 MDHEN, CDR2 SYDVKM. CDR3 protein: CASSPGRPRASETQYF. The CDR3 DNA sequence: TGTGCCAGCAGTCCTGGGCGGCCTAGGGCTTCAGAGACCCAGTACTTC.

J is TRBJ1-5 and V is TRBV30; weak D call: TRBD1 (5 bases). Germline V lookup: CDR1 GTSNPN, CDR2 SVGIG (reference sequence). This CDR3 contains 13 residues. The V gene lost 8 bases and the J gene lost 3 bases, with 14 bases spanning the gap. CDR3 residues: CAVDSGPNQPQHF. The CDR3 DNA reads as TGTGCCGTCGACAGCGGACCCAATCAGCCCCAGCATTTT.

The chain combines TRBV9 with TRBJ1-6; D ambiguous. V was clipped by 2 bases and J by 6 bases, with 9 bases between them. Germline-derived CDR1 and CDR2 are SGDLS and YYNGEE. The CDR3 is made up of 14 amino acids. The CDR3 nucleotides are TGTGCCAGCAGCGTTGCGGCCCCTAATTCACCCCTCCACTTT. Residues: CASSVAAPNSPLHF.